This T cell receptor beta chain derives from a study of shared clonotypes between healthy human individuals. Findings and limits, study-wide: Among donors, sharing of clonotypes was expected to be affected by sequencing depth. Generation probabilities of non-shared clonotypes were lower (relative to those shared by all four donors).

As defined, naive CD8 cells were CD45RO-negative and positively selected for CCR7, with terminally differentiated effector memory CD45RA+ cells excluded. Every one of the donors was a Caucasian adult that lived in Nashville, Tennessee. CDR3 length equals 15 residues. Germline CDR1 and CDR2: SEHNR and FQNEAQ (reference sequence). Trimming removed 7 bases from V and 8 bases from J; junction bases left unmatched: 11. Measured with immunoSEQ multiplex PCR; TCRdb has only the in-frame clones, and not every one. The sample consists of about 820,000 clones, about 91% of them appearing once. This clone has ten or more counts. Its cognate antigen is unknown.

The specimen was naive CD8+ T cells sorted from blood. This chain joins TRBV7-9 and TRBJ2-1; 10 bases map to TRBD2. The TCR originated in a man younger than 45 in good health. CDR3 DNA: TGTGCCAGCAACGGGGGCCTAGCGGGAGTCGATGAGCAGTTCTTC. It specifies CASNGGLAGVDEQFF.